This T cell receptor beta chain stems from a study of blood T cells in healthy people across ages. With a J-beta primer mix and a sample-barcoded 5' primer, a second PCR ran about 7 to 12 cycles. Each cDNA molecule was tagged by a template-switch adaptor with 12 random nucleotides. TCRdb re-derived calls from the 5' RACE reads in MiXCR, one entry per CDR3 protein. The sample holds around 1,000,000 distinct CDR3 sequences, 25% seen once. The CDR3 is made up of 16 amino acids. Germline trimming cut 0 bases from V and 3 bases from J; bases unmatched to any gene: 8. CDR1 and CDR2 from the germline V gene are DFQATT and SNEGSKA (reference sequence). Whenever a sample was processed, at least 6.5 million PBMCs were isolated. These data are also associated with another study on T cells of mothers and their children. That study adds: Per mother, over 8 million TCR beta CDR3 reads were obtained; per child, about 3.3 million.

Sample: blood. The clonotype comes from a girl aged 2-10 years in good health. The V call is TRBV20-1, the J call TRBJ1-5; the match to TRBD1 covers 7 bases. CDR3 residues: CSARDGTELNNQPQHF. CDR3 DNA sequence: TGCAGTGCTAGAGATGGGACAGAGTTGAACAATCAGCCCCAGCATTTT.